The clone carrying this T cell receptor (beta chain) was seen once. There are 17 residues in the CDR3. After removal of 4 bases from V and 10 bases from J, the junction contained 21 bases not matched to a gene. Germline assignment: CDR1 SQVTM and CDR2 ANQGSEA. Clones were sequenced by immunoSEQ multiplex PCR, and TCRdb holds only the in-frame ones, with some missing. The table includes about 21,000 clones, over 65% detected once. The source of the sample is a study of PD-1 blockade in classical Hodgkin lymphoma. The time point was: cycle 4 day 1 (C4D1), after less than 7 weeks of nivolumab. Following autologous stem cell transplantation, relapse occurred in every patient, and exposure to brentuximab vedotin varied.

Sample: peripheral blood mononuclear cells (PBMCs), taken before the fourth cycle of nivolumab. The V and J genes are TRBV29-1 and TRBJ2-1, with TRBD2 matching 8 bases. This receptor was identified in a human donor with classical Hodgkin lymphoma. CDR3 loop: CSVVDPVRGRPLGEQFF. CDR3 bases: TGCAGCGTTGTTGATCCAGTCCGCGGGAGGCCCTTGGGGGAGCAGTTCTTC.